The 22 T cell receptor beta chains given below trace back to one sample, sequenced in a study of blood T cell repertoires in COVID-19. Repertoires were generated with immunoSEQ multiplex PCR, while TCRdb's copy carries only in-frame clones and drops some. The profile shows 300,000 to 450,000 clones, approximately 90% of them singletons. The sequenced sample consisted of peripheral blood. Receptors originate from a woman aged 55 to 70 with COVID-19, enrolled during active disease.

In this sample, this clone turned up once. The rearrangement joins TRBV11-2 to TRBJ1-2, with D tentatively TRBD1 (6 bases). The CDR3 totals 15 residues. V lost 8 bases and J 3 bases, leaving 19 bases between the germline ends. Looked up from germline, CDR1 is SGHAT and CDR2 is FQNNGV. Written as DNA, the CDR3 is TGTGCCAGCTACTTCGGGGGGGGCGCAGACTATGGCTACACCTTC. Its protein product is CASYFGGGADYGYTF.

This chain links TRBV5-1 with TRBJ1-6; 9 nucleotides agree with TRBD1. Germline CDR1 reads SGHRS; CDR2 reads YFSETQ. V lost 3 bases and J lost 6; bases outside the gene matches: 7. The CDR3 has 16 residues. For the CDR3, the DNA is TGCGCCAGCAGCTCGTTAACAGGGGGCTTTAATTCACCCCTCCACTTT. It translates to CASSSLTGGFNSPLHF.

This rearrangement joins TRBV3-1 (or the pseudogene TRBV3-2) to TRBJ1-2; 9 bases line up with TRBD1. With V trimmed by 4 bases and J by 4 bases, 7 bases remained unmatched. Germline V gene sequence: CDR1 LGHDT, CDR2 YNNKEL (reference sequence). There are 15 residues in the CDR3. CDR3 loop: CASSPTGGAFYGYTF. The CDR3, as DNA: TGTGCCAGCAGCCCCACAGGGGGCGCCTTCTATGGCTACACCTTC.

CDR3 sequence reads: CAISAGFTDTQYF. For the CDR3, the DNA is TGTGCCATCAGTGCTGGCTTCACAGATACGCAGTATTTT. This chain uses TRBV10-3 with TRBJ2-3; D is undetermined. The germline gives CDR1 ENHRY, CDR2 SYGVKD. V lost 4 bases and J 2 bases, leaving 7 bases between the germline ends. This CDR3 spans 13 amino acids.

The CDR3 reads CASSPGAGGTDTQYF. The CDR3 nucleotides read TGTGCCAGCAGCCCGGGAGCGGGGGGGACCGATACGCAGTATTTT. The rearrangement joins TRBV7-6 to TRBJ2-3; TRBD2 matches at 10 bases. The germline V gene has CDR1 SGHVS and CDR2 FNYEAQ. This CDR3 is built from 15 residues. V shed 5 bases, J shed 6 bases, and the junction held 8 bases outside the gene matches.

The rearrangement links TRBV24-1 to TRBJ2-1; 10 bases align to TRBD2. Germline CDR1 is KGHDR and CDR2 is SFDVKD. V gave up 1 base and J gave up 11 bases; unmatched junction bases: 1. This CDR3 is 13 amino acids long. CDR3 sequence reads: CATSDLAGGKQFF. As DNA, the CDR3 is TGTGCCACCAGTGATTTAGCGGGGGGGAAGCAGTTCTTC.

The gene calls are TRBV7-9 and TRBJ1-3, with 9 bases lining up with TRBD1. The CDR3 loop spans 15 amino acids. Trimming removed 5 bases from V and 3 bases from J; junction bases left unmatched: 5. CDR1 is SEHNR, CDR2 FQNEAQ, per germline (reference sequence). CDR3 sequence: CASSVTGGGGNTIYF. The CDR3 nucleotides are TGTGCCAGCAGCGTTACAGGGGGCGGTGGAAACACCATATATTTT.

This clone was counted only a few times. DNA of the CDR3: TGTGCCTGGAGTGCGACAGGGAGGCATCAGCCCCAGCATTTT. Protein product: CAWSATGRHQPQHF. The chain employs TRBV30 and TRBJ1-5, with 7 positions matching TRBD1. Germline V CDR1 and CDR2: GTSNPN, SVGIG (reference sequence). V lost 1 base and J lost 5; bases outside the gene matches: 5. The CDR3 length is 14 residues.

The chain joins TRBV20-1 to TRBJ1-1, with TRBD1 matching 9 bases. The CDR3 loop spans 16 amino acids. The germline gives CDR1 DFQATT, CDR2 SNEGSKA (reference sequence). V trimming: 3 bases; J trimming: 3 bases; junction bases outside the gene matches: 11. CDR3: CSASDPYRGQYTEAFF. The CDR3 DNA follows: TGCAGTGCTAGTGACCCGTACAGGGGGCAATACACTGAAGCTTTCTTT.

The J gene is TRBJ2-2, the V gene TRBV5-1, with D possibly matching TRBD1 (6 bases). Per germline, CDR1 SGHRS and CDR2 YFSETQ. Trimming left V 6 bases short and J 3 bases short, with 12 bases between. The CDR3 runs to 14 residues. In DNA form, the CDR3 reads TGCGCCAGCACCCTCAGGGGAGACACCGGGGAGCTGTTTTTT. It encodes CASTLRGDTGELFF.

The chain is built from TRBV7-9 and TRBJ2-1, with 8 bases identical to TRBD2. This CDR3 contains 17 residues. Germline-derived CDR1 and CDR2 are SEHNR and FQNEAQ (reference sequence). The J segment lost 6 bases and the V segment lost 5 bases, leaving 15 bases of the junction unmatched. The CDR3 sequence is CASSPLGGTRSLNEQFF. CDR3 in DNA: TGTGCCAGCAGCCCCCTGGGCGGGACTAGAAGCCTCAATGAGCAGTTCTTC.

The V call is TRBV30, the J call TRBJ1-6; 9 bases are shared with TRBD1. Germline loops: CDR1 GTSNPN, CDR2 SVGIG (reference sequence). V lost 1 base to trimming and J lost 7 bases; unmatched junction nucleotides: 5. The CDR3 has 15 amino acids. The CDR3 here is CAWSATTGGNSPLHF. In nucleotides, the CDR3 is TGTGCCTGGAGTGCCACGACAGGGGGGAATTCACCCCTCCACTTT.

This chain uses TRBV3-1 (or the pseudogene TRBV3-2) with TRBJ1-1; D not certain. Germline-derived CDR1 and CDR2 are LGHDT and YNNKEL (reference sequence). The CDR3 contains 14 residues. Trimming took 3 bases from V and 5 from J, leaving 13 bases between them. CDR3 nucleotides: TGTGCCAGCAGCCAGGCCACAGCCAGGACTGAAGCTTTCTTT. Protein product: CASSQATARTEAFF.

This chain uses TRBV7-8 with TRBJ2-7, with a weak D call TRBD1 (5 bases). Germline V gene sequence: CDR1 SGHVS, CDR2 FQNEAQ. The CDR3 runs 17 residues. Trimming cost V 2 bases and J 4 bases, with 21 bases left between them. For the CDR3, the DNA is TGTGCCAGCAGCTTAAGGATCACAGGCCTCCGGTCGTACGAGCAGTACTTC. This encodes CASSLRITGLRSYEQYF.

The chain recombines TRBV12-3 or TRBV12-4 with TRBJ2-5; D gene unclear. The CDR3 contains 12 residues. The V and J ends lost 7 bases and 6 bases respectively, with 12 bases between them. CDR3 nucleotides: TGTGCCAGCAACGGGTTGGAAAAGACCCAGTACTTC. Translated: CASNGLEKTQYF.

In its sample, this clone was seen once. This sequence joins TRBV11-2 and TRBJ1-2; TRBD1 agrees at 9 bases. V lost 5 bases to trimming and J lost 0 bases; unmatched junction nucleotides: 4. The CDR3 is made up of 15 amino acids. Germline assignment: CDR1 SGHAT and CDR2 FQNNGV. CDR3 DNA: TGTGCCAGCAGCCGGGGACAGGGAGCTAACTATGGCTACACCTTC. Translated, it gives CASSRGQGANYGYTF.

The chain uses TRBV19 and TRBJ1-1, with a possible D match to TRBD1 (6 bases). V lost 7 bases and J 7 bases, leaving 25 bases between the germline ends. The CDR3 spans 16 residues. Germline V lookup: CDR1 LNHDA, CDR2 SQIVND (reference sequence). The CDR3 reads CASTLRRGAVKDEAFF. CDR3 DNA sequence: TGTGCCAGTACTCTCCGGCGGGGGGCGGTGAAGGATGAAGCTTTCTTT.

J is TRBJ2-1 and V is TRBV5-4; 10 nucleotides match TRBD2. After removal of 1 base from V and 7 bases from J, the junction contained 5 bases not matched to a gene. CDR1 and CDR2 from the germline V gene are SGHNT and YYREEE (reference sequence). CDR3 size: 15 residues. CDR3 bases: TGTGCCAGCAGCTTGTCGACTAGCGGGCCGAATGAGCAGTTCTTC. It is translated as CASSLSTSGPNEQFF.

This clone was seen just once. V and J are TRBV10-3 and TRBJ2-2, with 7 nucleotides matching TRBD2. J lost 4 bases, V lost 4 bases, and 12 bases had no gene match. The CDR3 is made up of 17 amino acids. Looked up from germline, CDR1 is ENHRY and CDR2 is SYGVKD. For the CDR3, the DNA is TGTGCCATCAGTGGTCCCCCTGGCAGGGAGGGCACCGGGGAGCTGTTTTTT. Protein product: CAISGPPGREGTGELFF.

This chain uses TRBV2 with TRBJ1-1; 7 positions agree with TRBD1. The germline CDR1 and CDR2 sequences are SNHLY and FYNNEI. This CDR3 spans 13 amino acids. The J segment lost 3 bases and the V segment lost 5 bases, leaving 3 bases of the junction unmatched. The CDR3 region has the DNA TGTGCCAGCAGTAACAGGGGATACACTGAAGCTTTCTTT. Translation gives CASSNRGYTEAFF.

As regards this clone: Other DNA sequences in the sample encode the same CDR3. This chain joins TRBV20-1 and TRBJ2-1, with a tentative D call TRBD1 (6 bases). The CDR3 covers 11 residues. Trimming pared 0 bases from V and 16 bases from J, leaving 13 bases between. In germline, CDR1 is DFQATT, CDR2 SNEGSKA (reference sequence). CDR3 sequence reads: CSAREATGTFF. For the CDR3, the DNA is TGCAGTGCTAGAGAGGCGACAGGTACCTTCTTC.

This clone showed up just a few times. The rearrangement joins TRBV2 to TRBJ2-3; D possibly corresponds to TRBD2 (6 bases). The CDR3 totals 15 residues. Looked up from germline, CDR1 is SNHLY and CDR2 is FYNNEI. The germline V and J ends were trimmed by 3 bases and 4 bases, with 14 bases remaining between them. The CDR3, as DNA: TGTGCCAGCAGTGACCCTGGGGGGTTCTCAGATACGCAGTATTTT. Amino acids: CASSDPGGFSDTQYF.